These 26 T cell receptor beta chains share one sample of origin, sequenced in a study of glioma-infiltrating T cells. Amplification of TCR alpha and beta CDR3 regions from RNA used iRepertoire nested multiplex PCR. TCRdb ran MiXCR on the multiplex PCR reads and lists one entry per CDR3 protein. This table holds 100,000 to 150,000 distinct CDR3 sequences, 20% to 25% found once. The sequenced sample was glioma tissue, nonneoplastic brain tissue, or PBMCs (not recorded which). These receptors all stem from a human donor with low-grade glioma or glioblastoma, undergoing nonglioma brain surgery, or in good health (not recorded which).

This clonotype was counted only a few times. CDR3 in DNA: TGTGCCATCGGTGAGCCTAGCACAGATACGCAGTATTTT. Residues: CAIGEPSTDTQYF. V is TRBV6-5 and J is TRBJ2-3; no definite D call. The CDR3 is 13 amino acids. From germline, CDR1 is MNHEY and CDR2 SVGAGI. V lost 10 bases and J 0 bases, leaving 11 bases between the germline ends.

This clonotype appeared a few times. This chain links TRBV18 with TRBJ1-1; D is undetermined. Trimming removed 3 bases at V and 1 base at J, with 9 bases between. Germline CDR1 KGHSH, CDR2 LQKENI. This CDR3 is built from 14 residues. The CDR3 sequence: CASSPGSGNTEAFF. The CDR3 coding sequence is TGTGCCAGCTCACCGGGGTCCGGGAACACTGAAGCTTTCTTT.

This clonotype has at least ten counts. The chain employs TRBV20-1 and TRBJ2-7; 9 bases line up with TRBD2. The length of the CDR3 is 14 residues. From germline, CDR1 is DFQATT and CDR2 SNEGSKA (reference sequence). Trimming cost V 6 bases and J 3 bases; bases outside gene matches: 9. CDR3: CSAQASGAYYEQYF. DNA of the CDR3: TGCAGTGCCCAGGCTAGCGGGGCTTACTACGAGCAGTACTTC.

On this clonotype itself: This may be a read error: a much more frequent sequence differs by one nucleotide. This likely comes from a read error, as the CDR3 has no conserved phenylalanine or tryptophan at its end. The chain links TRBV7-2 to TRBJ1-3, with TRBD1 matching over 8 bases. This CDR3 is built from 16 residues. Losses at the gene ends were 3 bases for V and 1 base for J; bases not matched to a gene: 5. Germline CDR1 is SGHTA and CDR2 is FQGNSA. CDR3 DNA sequence: TGTGCCAGCAGCTTCCAGGGGGCAAGGTCTGGAAACACCATATATCTT. Amino acids: CASSFQGARSGNTIYL.

There are a few counts of this clonotype. The chain links TRBV5-4 to TRBJ2-1; 14 bases align to TRBD2. This CDR3 is built from 19 residues. With 1 base clipped from V and 1 base from J, the junction kept 7 bases outside the gene matches. In germline, CDR1 is SGHNT, CDR2 YYREEE (reference sequence). Here the CDR3 DNA reads TGTGCCAGCAGCTTGCTAGGGACTAGCGGGAGCGGGTCCTACAATGAGCAGTTCTTC. The encoded protein is CASSLLGTSGSGSYNEQFF.

V and J are TRBV5-6 and TRBJ2-1, with 14 bases fitting TRBD2. Germline V gene data show CDR1 as SGHDT and CDR2 as YYEEEE. The CDR3 totals 16 residues. V dropped 0 bases and J dropped 7; count of bases not matched to a gene: 3. DNA for the CDR3: TGTGCCAGCAGCTTGGCGACTAGCGGGAGGGGGAATGAGCAGTTCTTC. Protein product: CASSLATSGRGNEQFF.

The V and J genes are TRBV12-5 and TRBJ2-2, with TRBD1 matching 8 bases. Germline V gene data show CDR1 as LGHNT and CDR2 as FRNRAP. This CDR3 region has 17 residues. Trimming took 1 base from V and 8 from J; bases not matched to a gene: 12. The CDR3 region is CASGLGRTGRGTGELFF. CDR3 nucleotides: TGTGCTAGTGGTTTGGGCCGGACAGGGCGAGGCACAGGGGAGCTGTTTTTT.

This clonotype was recorded at least ten times. The chain recombines TRBV10-3 with TRBJ2-5; 7 nucleotides align to TRBD2. V shed 6 bases and J 2 bases; nucleotides not matched to a gene: 3. CDR1 and CDR2 from the germline V gene are ENHRY and SYGVKD. The CDR3 is 13 amino acids. CDR3 DNA: TGTGCCATCAGCCGGGACTATCAAGAGACCCAGTACTTC. It is translated as CAISRDYQETQYF.

This clonotype has a count of ten or more. The V and J genes are TRBV7-9 and TRBJ2-7; D is unclear. The CDR3 is made up of 13 amino acids. CDR1 and CDR2 (germline): SEHNR, FQNEAQ (reference sequence). V lost 5 bases, J lost 0 bases, and 8 bases lay in between. The CDR3, as DNA: TGTGCCAGCAGCCCCCCCCCCTCCTACGAGCAGTACTTC. It yields the protein CASSPPPSYEQYF.

The sample holds many counts of this clonotype. The chain couples TRBV18 to TRBJ2-1; 9 bases match TRBD2. This CDR3 contains 16 residues. The ends lost 1 base at V and 5 bases at J; junction bases unmatched: 6. From germline, CDR1 is KGHSH and CDR2 LQKENI. This CDR3 reads CASSPQLAGGHNEQFF. The CDR3 bases are TGTGCCAGCTCACCACAGTTGGCGGGAGGGCACAATGAGCAGTTCTTC.

A note on this clonotype: A much more abundant neighbour one base away suggests this may be a read error. V and J are TRBV2 and TRBJ2-1; D gene unclear. The CDR3 contains 13 residues. Trimming stripped 1 base from V and 6 bases from J, with 7 bases between. CDR1 is SNHLY, CDR2 FYNNEI, per germline. Here the CDR3 DNA reads TGTGCCAGCAGTGAAGACTTTGGCAATGAGCAGTTCTTC. Translated: CASSEDFGNEQFF.

This clonotype was observed many times. This rearrangement joins TRBV6-2 or TRBV6-3 to TRBJ2-1, with TRBD2 matching over 10 bases. Germline loops: CDR1 MNHEY, CDR2 SVGEGT. The CDR3 loop spans 15 amino acids. J was trimmed by 8 bases and V by 0 bases; bases with no gene match: 4. This CDR3 reads CASSYSSLAGDEQFF. As DNA, the CDR3 is TGTGCCAGCAGTTACTCCTCGCTAGCGGGGGATGAGCAGTTCTTC.

This clonotype was recorded many times. The rearrangement links TRBV15 to TRBJ1-1; D call uncertain. The CDR3 extends over 15 amino acids. The V gene lost 3 bases and the J gene lost 1 base, with 12 bases spanning the gap. Germline V CDR1 and CDR2: LNHNV, YYDKDF (reference sequence). The CDR3 nucleotides read TGTGCCACCAGCAGCCCAAAGAAGGGGAACACTGAAGCTTTCTTT. Translated, it gives CATSSPKKGNTEAFF.

This clonotype was observed many times. The CDR3 coding sequence is TGTGCCAGCAGCCTCATAGCGGGGTCGTACAATGAGCAGTTCTTC. This sequence encodes CASSLIAGSYNEQFF. The chain is built from TRBV4-2 and TRBJ2-1, with 8 bases that match TRBD2. There are 15 residues in the CDR3. Germline trimming cut 4 bases from V and 4 bases from J; bases unmatched to any gene: 6. Germline CDR1 is LGHNA and CDR2 is YNFKEQ.

The chain employs TRBV5-8 and TRBJ1-5, with D maybe TRBD1 (5 bases). Trimming removed 1 base at V and 0 bases at J, with 14 bases between. CDR3 size: 17 residues. Germline CDR1 is SGHTS and CDR2 is YDEGEE. The CDR3 sequence: CASSLRGRRDSNQPQHF. The CDR3 bases are TGTGCCAGCAGCTTGCGGGGCCGGAGGGATAGCAATCAGCCCCAGCATTTT.

A note on this clonotype: Just one base apart from a much larger clone, this may be a read error. The CDR3 ends on some other residue instead of the conserved phenylalanine or tryptophan, so this is likely a read error. The genes are TRBV7-2 and TRBJ2-7; a weak D match, TRBD1 (6 bases). The CDR3 consists of 12 residues. V lost 2 bases and J 7 bases, leaving 9 bases between the germline ends. Germline V CDR1 and CDR2: SGHTA, FQGNSA. CDR3 nucleotide sequence: TGTGCCAGCAGCTTAAGTGGGACAGAGCAGTACCTC. Encoded protein: CASSLSGTEQYL.

This clonotype was observed at least ten times. The rearrangement uses TRBV6-1 and TRBJ2-7; a possible D gene is TRBD2 (5 bases). Germline V gene data show CDR1 as MNHNS and CDR2 as SASEGT. V was cut by 7 bases and J by 2 bases, with 15 bases left in between. The CDR3 loop spans 14 amino acids. CDR3 amino acids: CASTYMDGTYEQYF. CDR3 in DNA: TGTGCCAGCACCTACATGGACGGGACCTACGAGCAGTACTTC.

This clonotype was counted ten times or more. This chain joins TRBV2 and TRBJ1-1; no firm D call. Germline V CDR1 and CDR2: SNHLY, FYNNEI. V dropped 3 bases and J dropped 5 bases, with 13 bases sitting between them. The CDR3 consists of 14 residues. Here the CDR3 DNA reads TGTGCCAGCAGTGACGGTGACGGACGGACTGAAGCTTTCTTT. This translates into CASSDGDGRTEAFF.

This clonotype was detected ten times or more. V and J are TRBV4-3 and TRBJ2-7; perhaps TRBD1 as D (6 bases). Germline lookup yields CDR1 LGHNA and CDR2 YSLEER. The CDR3 covers 12 residues. Trimming pared 10 bases from V and 0 bases from J, leaving 10 bases between. CDR3 in amino acids: CATRDISYEQYF. CDR3 sequence (DNA): TGCGCCACCCGGGACATCTCCTACGAGCAGTACTTC.

This clonotype was seen ten or more times. CDR3 region: CASSLLSATTYNEQFF. The DNA for the CDR3 is TGTGCCAGCAGCTTATTGTCAGCGACTACCTACAATGAGCAGTTCTTC. The V gene is TRBV7-9, the J gene TRBJ2-1; a possible D gene is TRBD2 (5 bases). Germline lookup yields CDR1 SEHNR and CDR2 FQNEAQ (reference sequence). Trimming removed 2 bases at V and 2 bases at J, with 13 bases between. This CDR3 spans 16 amino acids.

This clonotype appeared many times. The rearrangement links TRBV20-1 to TRBJ2-3; 7 bases match TRBD2. This CDR3 spans 12 amino acids. Germline loops: CDR1 DFQATT, CDR2 SNEGSKA (reference sequence). Trimming removed 3 bases from V and 3 bases from J; junction bases left unmatched: 0. CDR3 nucleotide sequence: TGCAGTGCTAGCGGGAGGACAGATACGCAGTATTTT. Translation gives CSASGRTDTQYF.

About this clonotype itself: Given a much more abundant clone one base away, this may be a read error. This sequence joins TRBV19 and TRBJ2-3, with D possibly matching TRBD1 (6 bases). Trimming removed 5 bases from V and 6 bases from J, with 18 bases in between. The CDR3 runs to 15 residues. CDR1 and CDR2 from the germline V gene are LNHDA and SQIVND (reference sequence). CDR3 sequence: CASSSVGAGTDTQYF. CDR3 DNA: TGTGCCAGTAGTTCTGTGGGGGCAGGGACCGATACGCAGTATTTT. The entire variable domain, with the rest obtained from reference TRBV19 and TRBJ2-3, is as follows: DGGITQSPKYLFRKEGQNVTLSCEQNLNHDAMYWYRQDPGQGLRLIYYSQIVNDFQKGDIAEGYSVSREKKESFPLTVTSAQKNPTAFYLCASSSVGAGTDTQYFGPGTRLTVL.

As regards this clonotype: Given a much more abundant clone one base away, this may be a read error. The V call is TRBV2, the J call TRBJ2-3; weak D call: TRBD1 (5 bases). Germline assignment: CDR1 SNHLY and CDR2 FYNNEI. This CDR3 comprises 13 residues. CDR3 in amino acids: CASRQGDTGTQYF. The DNA of the CDR3 is TGTGCCAGCAGGCAAGGAGATACAGGTACGCAGTATTTT. Filled out from reference TRBV2 and TRBJ2-3, the complete variable domain reads EPEVTQTPSHQVTQMGQEVILRCVPISNHLYFYWYRQILGQKVEFLVSFYNNEISEKSEIFDDQFSVERPDGSNFTLKIRSTKLEDSAMYFCASRQGDTGTQYFGPGTRLTVL.

In this sample, this clonotype turned up a few times. DNA for the CDR3: TGTGCCAGCTCCTCCGGGAAACCTCCCGACTATGGCTACACCTTC. The encoded protein is CASSSGKPPDYGYTF. The chain couples TRBV5-4 to TRBJ1-2; D not certain. The CDR3 sequence is 15 residues long. V lost 7 bases to trimming and J lost 3 bases, with 19 bases between them. CDR1 and CDR2 from the germline V gene are SGHNT and YYREEE (reference sequence).

This clonotype was seen ten or more times. This sequence joins TRBV11-1 and TRBJ2-7; D may be TRBD2 (6 bases). The V end lost 6 bases, the J end lost 7 bases, and 22 bases lay between the germline ends. This CDR3 comprises 15 residues. CDR1 SGHAT and CDR2 FQDESV come from the germline V gene (reference sequence). The CDR3 DNA reads TGTGCCAGCAGACCCCTGCGGGGACGGACGGGGGAGCAGTACTTC. It encodes CASRPLRGRTGEQYF. Full variable domain (outside the CDR3, taken from reference TRBV11-1 and TRBJ2-7): EAEVAQSPRYKITEKSQAVAFWCDPISGHATLYWYRQILGQGPELLVQFQDESVVDDSQLPKDRFSAERLKGVDSTLKIQPAELGDSAMYLCASRPLRGRTGEQYFGPGTRLTVT.

This clonotype was found a few times. The chain has TRBV3-1 and TRBJ1-2; 8 bases line up with TRBD1. The CDR3 has 13 amino acids. V gave up 2 bases and J gave up 10 bases; unmatched junction bases: 6. Germline V gives CDR1 LGHDT, CDR2 YNNKEL (reference sequence). CDR3 in amino acids: CASSQRGQGDYTF. The CDR3 nucleotides read TGTGCCAGCAGCCAACGAGGACAGGGTGACTACACCTTC.